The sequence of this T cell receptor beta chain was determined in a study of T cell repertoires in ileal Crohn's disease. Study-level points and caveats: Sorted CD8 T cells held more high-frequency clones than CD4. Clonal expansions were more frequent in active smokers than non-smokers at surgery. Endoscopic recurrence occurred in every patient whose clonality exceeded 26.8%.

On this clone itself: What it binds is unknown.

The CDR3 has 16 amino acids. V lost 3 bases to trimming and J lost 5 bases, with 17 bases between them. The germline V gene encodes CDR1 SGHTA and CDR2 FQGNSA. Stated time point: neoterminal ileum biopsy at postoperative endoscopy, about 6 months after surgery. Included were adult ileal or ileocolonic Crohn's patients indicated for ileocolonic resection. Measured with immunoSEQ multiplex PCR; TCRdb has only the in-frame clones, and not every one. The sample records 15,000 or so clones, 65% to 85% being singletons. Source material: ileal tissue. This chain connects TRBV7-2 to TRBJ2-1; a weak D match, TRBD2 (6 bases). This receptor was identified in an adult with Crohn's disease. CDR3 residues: CASSLHPPPGDNEQFF. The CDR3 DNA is TGTGCCAGCAGCTTGCACCCCCCCCCGGGGGACAATGAGCAGTTCTTC.